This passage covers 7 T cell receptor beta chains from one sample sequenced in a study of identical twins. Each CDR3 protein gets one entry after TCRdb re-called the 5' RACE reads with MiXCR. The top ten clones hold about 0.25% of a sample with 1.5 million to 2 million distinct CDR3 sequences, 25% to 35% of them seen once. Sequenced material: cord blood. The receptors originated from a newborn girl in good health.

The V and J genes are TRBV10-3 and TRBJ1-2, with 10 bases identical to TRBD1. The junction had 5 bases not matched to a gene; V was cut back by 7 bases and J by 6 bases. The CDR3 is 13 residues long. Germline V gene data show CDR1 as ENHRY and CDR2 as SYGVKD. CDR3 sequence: CAITKTGGDGYTF. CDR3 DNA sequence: TGTGCCATCACCAAGACAGGGGGCGATGGCTACACCTTC.

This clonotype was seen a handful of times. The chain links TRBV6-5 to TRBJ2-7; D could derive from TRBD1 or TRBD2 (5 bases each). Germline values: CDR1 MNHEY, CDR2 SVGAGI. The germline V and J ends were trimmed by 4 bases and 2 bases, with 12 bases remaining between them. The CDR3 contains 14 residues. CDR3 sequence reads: CASSFRDPAYEQYF. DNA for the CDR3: TGTGCCAGCAGTTTCCGGGACCCAGCCTACGAGCAGTACTTC.

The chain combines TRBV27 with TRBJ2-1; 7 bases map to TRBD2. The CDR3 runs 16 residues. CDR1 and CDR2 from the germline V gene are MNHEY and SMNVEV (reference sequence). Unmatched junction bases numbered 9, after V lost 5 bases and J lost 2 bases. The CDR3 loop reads CASSTLRESAYNEQFF. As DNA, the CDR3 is TGTGCCAGCAGTACGCTGCGGGAGAGCGCCTACAATGAGCAGTTCTTC.

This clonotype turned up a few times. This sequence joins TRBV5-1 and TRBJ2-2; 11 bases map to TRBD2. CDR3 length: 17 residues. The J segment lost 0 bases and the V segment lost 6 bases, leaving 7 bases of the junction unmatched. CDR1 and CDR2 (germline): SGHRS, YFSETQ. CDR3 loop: CASNQPSGGSNTGELFF. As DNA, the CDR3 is TGCGCCAGCAACCAACCTAGCGGGGGGTCGAACACCGGGGAGCTGTTTTTT.

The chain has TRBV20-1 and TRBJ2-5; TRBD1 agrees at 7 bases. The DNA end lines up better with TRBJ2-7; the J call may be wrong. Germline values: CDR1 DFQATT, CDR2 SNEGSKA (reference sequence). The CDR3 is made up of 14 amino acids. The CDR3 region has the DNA TGCAGTGCTAGCGGCCGACAGGGATACTACGAGCAGTACTTC. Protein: CSASGRQGYYEQYF.

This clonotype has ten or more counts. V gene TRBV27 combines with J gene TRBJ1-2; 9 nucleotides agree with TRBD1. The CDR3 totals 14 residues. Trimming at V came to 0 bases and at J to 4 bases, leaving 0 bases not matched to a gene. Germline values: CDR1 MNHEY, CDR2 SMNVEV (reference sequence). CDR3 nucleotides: TGTGCCAGCAGTTTATCGGACAGGGGCTATGGCTACACCTTC. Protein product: CASSLSDRGYGYTF.

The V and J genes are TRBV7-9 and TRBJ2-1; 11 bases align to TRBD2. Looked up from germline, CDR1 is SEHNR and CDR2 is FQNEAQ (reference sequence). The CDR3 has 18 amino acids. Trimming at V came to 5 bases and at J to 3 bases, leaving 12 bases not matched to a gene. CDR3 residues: CASSPLVAGGPVYNEQFF. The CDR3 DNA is TGTGCCAGCAGCCCCTTAGTAGCGGGAGGGCCGGTCTACAATGAGCAGTTCTTC.